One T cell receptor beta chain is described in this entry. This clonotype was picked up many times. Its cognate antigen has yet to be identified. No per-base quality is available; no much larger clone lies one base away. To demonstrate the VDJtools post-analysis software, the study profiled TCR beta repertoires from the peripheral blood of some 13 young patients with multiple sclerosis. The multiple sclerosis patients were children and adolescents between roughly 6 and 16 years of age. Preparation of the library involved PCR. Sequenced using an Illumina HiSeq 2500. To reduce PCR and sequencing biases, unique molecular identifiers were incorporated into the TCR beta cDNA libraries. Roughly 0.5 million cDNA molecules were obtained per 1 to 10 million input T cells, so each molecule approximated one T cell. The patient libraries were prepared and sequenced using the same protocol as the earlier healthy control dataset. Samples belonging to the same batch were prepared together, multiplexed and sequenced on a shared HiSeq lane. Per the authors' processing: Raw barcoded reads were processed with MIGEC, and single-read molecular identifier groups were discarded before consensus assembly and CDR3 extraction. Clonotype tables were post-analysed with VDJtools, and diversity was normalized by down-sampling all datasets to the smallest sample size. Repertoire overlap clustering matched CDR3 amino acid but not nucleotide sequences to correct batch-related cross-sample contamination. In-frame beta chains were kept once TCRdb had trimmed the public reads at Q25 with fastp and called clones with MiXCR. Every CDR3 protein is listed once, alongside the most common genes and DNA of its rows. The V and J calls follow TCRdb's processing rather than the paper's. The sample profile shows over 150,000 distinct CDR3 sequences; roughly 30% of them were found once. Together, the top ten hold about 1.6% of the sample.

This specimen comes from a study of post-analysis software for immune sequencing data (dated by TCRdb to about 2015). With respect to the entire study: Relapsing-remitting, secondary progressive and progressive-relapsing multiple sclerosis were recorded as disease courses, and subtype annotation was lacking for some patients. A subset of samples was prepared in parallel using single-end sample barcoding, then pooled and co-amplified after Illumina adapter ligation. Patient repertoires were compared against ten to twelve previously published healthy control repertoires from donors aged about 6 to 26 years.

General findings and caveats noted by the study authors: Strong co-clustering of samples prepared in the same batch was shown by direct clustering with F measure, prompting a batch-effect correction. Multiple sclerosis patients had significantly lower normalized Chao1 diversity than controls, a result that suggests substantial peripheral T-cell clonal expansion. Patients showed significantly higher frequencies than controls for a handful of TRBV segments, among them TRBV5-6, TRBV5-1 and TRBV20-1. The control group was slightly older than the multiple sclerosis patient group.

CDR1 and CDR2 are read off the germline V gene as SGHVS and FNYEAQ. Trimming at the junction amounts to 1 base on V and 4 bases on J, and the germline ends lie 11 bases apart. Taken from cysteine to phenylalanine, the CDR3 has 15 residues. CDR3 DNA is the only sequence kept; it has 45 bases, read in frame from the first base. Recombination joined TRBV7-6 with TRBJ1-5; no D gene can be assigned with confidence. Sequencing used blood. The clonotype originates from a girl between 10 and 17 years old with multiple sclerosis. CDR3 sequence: CASSLDPKRNQPQHF. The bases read TGTGCCAGCAGCTTAGATCCCAAAAGAAATCAGCCCCAGCATTTT.